This TCR beta chain was documented in a study of regulatory T cells in long-lasting Graves disease. Study context: Graves' patients, diagnosed recently, had received antithyroid drugs under 3 months. Study conclusions and caveats: Favoring TRBV28, TRBJ1-2 and TRBJ2-5 was a feature seen in persistent disease.

Germline V gene data show CDR1 as MNHEY and CDR2 as SMNVEV (reference sequence). The CDR3 contains 17 residues. Described time point: newly diagnosed GD, antithyroid drugs for less than 3 months. RNA isolated from PBMCs was used to make the TCR library. For this clonotype: Its antigen is as yet unknown. Compared with germline, one end of the junction differs, possibly owing to a read error.

TCR beta libraries were built with iRepertoire HTBI primers and Arm-PCR of CDR3 regions. TCRdb processed the multiplex PCR reads anew with MiXCR; each CDR3 protein has one entry. The sample shows about 540,000 distinct CDR3 sequences, about 13% of them seen only once. These data also featured in a second study, about T cells in Graves' hyperthyroidism and ophthalmopathy. That paper adds: A set of HTBI primers served as the primers for a first-round RT-PCR of the TCR CDR3.

J is TRBJ2-6 and V is TRBV27; D is perhaps TRBD1 (5 bases). This receptor was taken from a young man with Graves disease. The specimen was peripheral blood mononuclear cells (PBMCs), collected at new diagnosis, from a patient treated with antithyroid drugs. The CDR3 spells CASSSSVISTGANALTF. The CDR3 nucleotides read TGTGCCAGCAGTTCCTCGGTGATTAGCACTGGGGCCAACGCCCTGACTTTC.